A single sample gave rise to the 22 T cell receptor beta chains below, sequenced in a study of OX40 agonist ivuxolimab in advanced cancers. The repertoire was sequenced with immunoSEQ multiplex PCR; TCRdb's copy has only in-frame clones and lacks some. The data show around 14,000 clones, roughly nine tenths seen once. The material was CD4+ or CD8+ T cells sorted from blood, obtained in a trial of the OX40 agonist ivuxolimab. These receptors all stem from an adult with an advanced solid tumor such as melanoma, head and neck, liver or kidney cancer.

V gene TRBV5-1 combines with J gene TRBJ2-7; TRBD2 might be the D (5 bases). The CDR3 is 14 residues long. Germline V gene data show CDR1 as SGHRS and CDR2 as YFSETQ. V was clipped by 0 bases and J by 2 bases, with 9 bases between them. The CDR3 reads CASSLAGETYEQYF. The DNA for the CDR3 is TGCGCCAGCAGCTTGGCTGGGGAGACCTACGAGCAGTACTTC.

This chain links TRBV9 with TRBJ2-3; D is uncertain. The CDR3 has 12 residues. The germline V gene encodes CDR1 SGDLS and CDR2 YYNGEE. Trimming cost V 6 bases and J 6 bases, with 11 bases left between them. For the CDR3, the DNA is TGTGCCAGCAATACGGACGGGGATACGCAGTATTTT. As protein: CASNTDGDTQYF.

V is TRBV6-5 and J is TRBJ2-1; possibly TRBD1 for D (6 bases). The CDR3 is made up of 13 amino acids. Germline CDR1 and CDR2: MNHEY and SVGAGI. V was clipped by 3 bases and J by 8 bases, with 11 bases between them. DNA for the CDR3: TGTGCCAGCAGTTATGGGGGCGCTTATGAGCAGTTCTTC. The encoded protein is CASSYGGAYEQFF.

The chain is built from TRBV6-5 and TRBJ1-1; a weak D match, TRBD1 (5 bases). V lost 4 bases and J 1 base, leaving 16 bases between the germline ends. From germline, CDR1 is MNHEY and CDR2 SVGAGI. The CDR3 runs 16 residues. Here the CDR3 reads CASSWGPREGNTEAFF. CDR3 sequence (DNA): TGTGCCAGCAGTTGGGGACCTCGGGAAGGGAACACTGAAGCTTTCTTT.

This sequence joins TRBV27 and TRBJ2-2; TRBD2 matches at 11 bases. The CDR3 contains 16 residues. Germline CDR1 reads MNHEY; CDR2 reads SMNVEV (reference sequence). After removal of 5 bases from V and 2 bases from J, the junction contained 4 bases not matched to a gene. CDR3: CASSGLAGLNTGELFF. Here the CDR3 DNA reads TGTGCCAGCAGTGGACTAGCGGGCCTAAACACCGGGGAGCTGTTTTTT.

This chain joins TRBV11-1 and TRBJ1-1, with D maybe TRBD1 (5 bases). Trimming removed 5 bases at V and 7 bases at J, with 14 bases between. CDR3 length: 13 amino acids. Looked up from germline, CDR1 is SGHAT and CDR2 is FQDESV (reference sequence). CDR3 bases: TGTGCCAGCAGCGTGTCCAGGGTGGGTGAAGCTTTCTTT. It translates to CASSVSRVGEAFF.

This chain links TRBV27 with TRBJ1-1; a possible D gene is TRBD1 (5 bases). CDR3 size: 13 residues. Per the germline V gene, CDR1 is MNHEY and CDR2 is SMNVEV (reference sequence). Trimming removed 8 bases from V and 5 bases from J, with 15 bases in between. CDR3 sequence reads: CASFLSGKTEAFF. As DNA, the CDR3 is TGTGCCAGCTTCTTGTCAGGGAAAACTGAAGCTTTCTTT.

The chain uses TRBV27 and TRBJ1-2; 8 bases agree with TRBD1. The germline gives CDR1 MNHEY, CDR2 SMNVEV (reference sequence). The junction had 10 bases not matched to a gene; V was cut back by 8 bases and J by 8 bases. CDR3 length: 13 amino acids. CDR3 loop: CASADRGMDGYTF. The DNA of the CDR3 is TGTGCCAGCGCTGACAGGGGAATGGACGGCTACACCTTC.

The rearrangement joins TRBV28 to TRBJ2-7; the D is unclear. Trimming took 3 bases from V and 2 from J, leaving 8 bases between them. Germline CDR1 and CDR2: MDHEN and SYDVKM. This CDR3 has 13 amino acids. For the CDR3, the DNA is TGTGCCAGCAGTTTTCCCCCCCCCTACGAGCAGTACTTC. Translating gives CASSFPPPYEQYF.

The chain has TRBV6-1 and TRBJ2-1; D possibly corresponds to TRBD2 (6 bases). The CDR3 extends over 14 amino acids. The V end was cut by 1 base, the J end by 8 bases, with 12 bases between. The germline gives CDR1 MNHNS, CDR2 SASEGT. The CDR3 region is CASSEVPSVYEQFF. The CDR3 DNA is TGTGCCAGCAGTGAAGTGCCTAGCGTCTATGAGCAGTTCTTC.

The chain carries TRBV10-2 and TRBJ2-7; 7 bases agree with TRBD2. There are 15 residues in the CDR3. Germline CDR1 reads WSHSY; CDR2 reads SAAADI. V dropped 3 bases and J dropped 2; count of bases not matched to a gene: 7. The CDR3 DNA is TGCGCCAGCAGTGAATCGAGCGGGACTACCTACGAGCAGTACTTC. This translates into CASSESSGTTYEQYF.

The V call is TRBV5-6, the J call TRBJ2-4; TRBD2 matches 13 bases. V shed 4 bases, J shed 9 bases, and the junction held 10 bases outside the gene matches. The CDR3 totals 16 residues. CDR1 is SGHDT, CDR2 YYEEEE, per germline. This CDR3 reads CASSVGLAGVLPIQYF. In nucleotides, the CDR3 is TGTGCCAGCAGCGTTGGACTAGCGGGAGTACTTCCCATTCAGTACTTC.

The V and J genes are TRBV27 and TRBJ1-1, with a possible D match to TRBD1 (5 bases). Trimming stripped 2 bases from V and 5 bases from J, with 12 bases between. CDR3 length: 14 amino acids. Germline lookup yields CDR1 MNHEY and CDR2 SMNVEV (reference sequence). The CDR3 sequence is CASSLGQGGTEAFF. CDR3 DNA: TGTGCCAGCAGTTTAGGGCAGGGAGGAACTGAAGCTTTCTTT.

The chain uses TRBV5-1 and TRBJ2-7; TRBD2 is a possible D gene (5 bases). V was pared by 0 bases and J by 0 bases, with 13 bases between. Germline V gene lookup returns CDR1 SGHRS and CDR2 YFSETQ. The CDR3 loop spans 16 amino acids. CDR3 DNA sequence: TGCGCCAGCAGCTTGGCCACTACCGGGGTCTCCTACGAGCAGTACTTC. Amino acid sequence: CASSLATTGVSYEQYF. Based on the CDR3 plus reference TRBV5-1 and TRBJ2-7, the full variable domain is KAGVTQTPRYLIKTRGQQVTLSCSPISGHRSVSWYQQTPGQGLQFLFEYFSETQRNKGNFPGRFSGRQFSNSRSEMNVSTLELGDSALYLCASSLATTGVSYEQYFGPGTRLTVT.

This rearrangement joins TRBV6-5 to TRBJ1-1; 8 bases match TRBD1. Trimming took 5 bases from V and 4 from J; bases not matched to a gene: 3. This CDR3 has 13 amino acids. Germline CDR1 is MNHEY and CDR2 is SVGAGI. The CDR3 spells CASSPTGGTEAFF. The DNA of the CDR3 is TGTGCCAGCAGTCCTACAGGGGGCACTGAAGCTTTCTTT.

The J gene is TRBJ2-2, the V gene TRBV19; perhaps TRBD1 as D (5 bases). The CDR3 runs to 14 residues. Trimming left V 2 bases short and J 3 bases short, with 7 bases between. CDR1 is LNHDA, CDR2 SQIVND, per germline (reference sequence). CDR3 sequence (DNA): TGTGCCAGTAGTATAACGACAGACACCGGGGAGCTGTTTTTT. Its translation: CASSITTDTGELFF.

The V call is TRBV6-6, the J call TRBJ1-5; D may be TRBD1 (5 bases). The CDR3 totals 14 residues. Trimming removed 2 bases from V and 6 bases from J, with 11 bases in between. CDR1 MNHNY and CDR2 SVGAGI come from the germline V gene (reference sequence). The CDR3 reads CASSYAETAQPQHF. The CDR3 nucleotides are TGTGCCAGCAGTTACGCTGAGACAGCTCAGCCCCAGCATTTT.

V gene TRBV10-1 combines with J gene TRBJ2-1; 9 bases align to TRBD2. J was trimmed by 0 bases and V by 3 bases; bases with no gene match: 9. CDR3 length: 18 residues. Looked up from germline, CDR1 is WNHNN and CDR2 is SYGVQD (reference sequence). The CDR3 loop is CASSEIAGDIGSYNEQFF. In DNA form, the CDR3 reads TGCGCCAGCAGTGAAATAGCGGGAGACATAGGCTCCTACAATGAGCAGTTCTTC.

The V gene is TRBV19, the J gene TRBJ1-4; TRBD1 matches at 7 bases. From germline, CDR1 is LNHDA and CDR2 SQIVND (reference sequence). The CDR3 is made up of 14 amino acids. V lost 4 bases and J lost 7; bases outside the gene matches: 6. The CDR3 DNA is TGTGCCAGTAGTACAGACGGGACAGTTGAAAAACTGTTTTTT. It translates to CASSTDGTVEKLFF.

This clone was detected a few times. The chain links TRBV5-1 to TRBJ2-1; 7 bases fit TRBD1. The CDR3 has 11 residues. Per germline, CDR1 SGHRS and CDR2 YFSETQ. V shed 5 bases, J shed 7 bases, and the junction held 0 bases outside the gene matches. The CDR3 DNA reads TGCGCCAGCAGACAGGGGAATGAGCAGTTCTTC. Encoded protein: CASRQGNEQFF.

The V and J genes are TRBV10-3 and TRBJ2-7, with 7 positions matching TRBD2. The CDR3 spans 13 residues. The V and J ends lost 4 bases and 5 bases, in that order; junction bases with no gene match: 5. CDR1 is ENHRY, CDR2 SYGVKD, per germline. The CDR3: CAISAGGGNEQYF. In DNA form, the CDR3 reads TGTGCCATCAGTGCGGGAGGAGGGAACGAGCAGTACTTC.

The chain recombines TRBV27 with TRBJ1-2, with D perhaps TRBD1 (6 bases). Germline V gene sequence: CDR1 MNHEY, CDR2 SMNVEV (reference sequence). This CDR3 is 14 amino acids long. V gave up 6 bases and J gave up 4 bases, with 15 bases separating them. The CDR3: CASSLTGSLYGYTF. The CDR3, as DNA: TGTGCCAGCAGCCTGACAGGCAGCCTCTATGGCTACACCTTC.